This T cell receptor beta chain was identified during a study of blood T cell repertoires in COVID-19 (TCRdb year 2020). Describing the broader study: Samples covering the acute and convalescent phases of COVID-19 were provided by collaborators in the United States, Italy and Spain. The prospective study material was composed of cDNA or gDNA derived from T cells, B-cell-depleted T cells, or PBMCs. Deeply sampled blood TCRbeta repertoires from subjects exposed to, actively infected with, or recovered from COVID-19 were included in the dataset. The repertoires were released in a freely available public database meant as a resource for research on the immune response to SARS-CoV-2. Samples came from the ongoing ImmuneRACE study (first 160 participants) plus 1,254 subjects from 6 global collaborators. The sample metadata nearly always contained a de-identified subject ID, COVID-19 status, age in years and sex. HLA class I and class II types, where available, came from metadata supplied by the sample provider rather than from assay-based typing.

CDR3 length: 16 amino acids, cysteine to phenylalanine. Only CDR3 DNA is held: 48 bases, read in frame from base 1. CDR1 and CDR2 were assigned from the germline V gene (reference sequence) as LNHNV and YYDKDF. V lost 3 bases and J lost 7 bases, and the count of bases not matched to a germline gene is 5. TCRbeta CDR3 regions were amplified from genomic DNA by means of the immunoSEQ Assay, a bias-controlled multiplex PCR. The original methods were these. The number of nucleated cells in each sample was estimated by amplification of reference gene primers within the assay. To quantify the absolute abundance of each unique TCRbeta CDR3 rearrangement, sequence reads were collapsed and filtered. For each sample, productive Simpson clonality was calculated as the square root of Simpson's diversity index over productive rearrangements. Here the immuneACCESS table is served through TCRdb, limited to in-frame sequences with V and J called. Missing clones are a known gap in these copies; in checked studies unresolved V genes cover under half, and the rest lacks a known reason. V and J calls and clone size come straight from that table; D and trimming were deduced from the DNA. Present in this sample are around 300,000 clones, almost 90% of which were seen just once. The biggest ten clones account for 1.5% to 2% of the sample.

The study at large found these results: Clinical and demographic metadata were provided uncurated, with the amount varying by source and participant.

Notes on this clone: The antigen it recognizes is unknown. Base quality data are lacking; no much larger clone is found one base away.

In the prospective study, participants were roughly 18 to 90 years old, resided in about two dozen geographic areas of the United States, and were enrolled through a virtual design. In the prospective study, participants were assigned to cohorts based on the clinical history participants reported in a screening survey and a study questionnaire. Mobile phlebotomists in the prospective study collected whole blood, serum and a nasopharyngeal or oropharyngeal swab from every participant. Participants in the prospective study had the option to provide additional blood draws and questionnaires over a roughly 2-month period. Before DNA extraction, blood samples from the prospective study were shipped at room temperature or frozen.

This sequence originates from a woman under 30 with acute COVID-19. The sequencing input was PBMCs or T cells enriched from blood (not recorded which). The chain is assembled from TRBV15 and TRBJ1-6; a stretch of 11 junction bases matches TRBD1. The base sequence is TGTGCCACCAGCAGGTCCCGGGACAGGGGGAATTCACCCCTCCACTTT. Translated, this gives CATSRSRDRGNSPLHF.